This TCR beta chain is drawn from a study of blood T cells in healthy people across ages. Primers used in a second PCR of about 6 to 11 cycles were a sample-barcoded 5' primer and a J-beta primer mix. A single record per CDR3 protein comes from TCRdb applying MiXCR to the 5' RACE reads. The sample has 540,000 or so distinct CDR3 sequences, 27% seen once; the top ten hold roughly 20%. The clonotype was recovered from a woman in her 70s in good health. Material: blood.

In DNA form, the CDR3 reads TGCGCCAGCAGCTGGGGACAGGGTAATTCACCCCTCCACTTT. It is translated as CASSWGQGNSPLHF. The V call is TRBV5-1, the J call TRBJ1-6, with 9 nucleotides matching TRBD1. Trimming removed 3 bases from V and 6 bases from J; junction bases left unmatched: 1. This CDR3 contains 14 residues. The germline V gene encodes CDR1 SGHRS and CDR2 YFSETQ.